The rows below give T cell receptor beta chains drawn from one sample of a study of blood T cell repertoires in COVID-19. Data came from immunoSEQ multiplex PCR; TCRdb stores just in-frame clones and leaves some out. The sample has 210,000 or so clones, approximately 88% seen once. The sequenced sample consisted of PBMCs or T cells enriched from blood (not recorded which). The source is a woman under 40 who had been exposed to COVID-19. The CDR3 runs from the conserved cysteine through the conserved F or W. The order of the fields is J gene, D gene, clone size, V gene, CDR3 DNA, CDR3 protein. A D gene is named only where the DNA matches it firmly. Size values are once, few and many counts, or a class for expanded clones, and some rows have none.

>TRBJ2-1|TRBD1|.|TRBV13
TGTGCCAGCCACCCCGGACAGGGGGCCTACAGTGAGCAGTTCTTC
CASHPGQGAYSEQFF
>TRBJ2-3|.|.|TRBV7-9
TGTGCCAGCAGCTTAGAGGAGGGGTTCAGCCCAGATACGCAGTATTTT
CASSLEEGFSPDTQYF
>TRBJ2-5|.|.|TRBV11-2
TGTGCCAGCAGCCTACAAGAGACCCAGTACTTC
CASSLQETQYF
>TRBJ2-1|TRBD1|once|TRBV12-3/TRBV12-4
TGTGCCAGCAGCCGGACAGGGGGTGAGCAGTTCTTC
CASSRTGGEQFF
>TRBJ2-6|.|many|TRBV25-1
TGTGCCAGCACTCCGGACAGTGTTGGGGCCAACGTCCTGACTTTC
CASTPDSVGANVLTF
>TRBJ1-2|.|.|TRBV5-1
TGCGCCAGCAGAAAGGTCAGGGCTAACTATGGCTACACCTTC
CASRKVRANYGYTF
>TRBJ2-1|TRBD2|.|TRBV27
TGTGCCAGCAGTGGGACTAGCGGGAGGGACTACAATGAGCAGTTCTTC
CASSGTSGRDYNEQFF
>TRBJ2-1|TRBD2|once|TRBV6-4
TGTGCCAGCAGTGAAACTAGCGGGAGGGTCTCCGCCTACAATGAGCAGTTCTTC
CASSETSGRVSAYNEQFF
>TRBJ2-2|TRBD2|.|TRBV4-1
TGCGCCAGCAGCCAATACTACAGACCGCTAGCGGACACCGGGGAGCTGTTTTTT
CASSQYYRPLADTGELFF
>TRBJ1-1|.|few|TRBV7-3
TGTGCCAGCAGCTTAAGCGGGAACACTGAAGCTTTCTTT
CASSLSGNTEAFF
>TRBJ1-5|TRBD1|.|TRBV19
TGTGCCAGTAGTATAGGGACAGGTACCCAGCATTTT
CASSIGTGTQHF
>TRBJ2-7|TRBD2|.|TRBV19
TGTGCCAGTAGTCTCGAAACCGGGACTAGCGGAACCACCGCGGAGCAGTACTTC
CASSLETGTSGTTAEQYF
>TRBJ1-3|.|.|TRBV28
TGTGCCAGCAGTTTGTCCGGCAGGGGAAACACCATATATTTT
CASSLSGRGNTIYF
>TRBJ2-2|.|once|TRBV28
TGTGCCAGCAGGGGCGCCGGGGAGCTGTTTTTT
CASRGAGELFF
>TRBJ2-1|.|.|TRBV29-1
TGCAGCGTAGGGGGAGGGCCTATCTATGAGCAGTTCTTC
CSVGGGPIYEQFF
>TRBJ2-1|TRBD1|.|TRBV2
TGTGCCAGCAGTGAGACAGGGAGTTACAATGAGCAGTTCTTC
CASSETGSYNEQFF
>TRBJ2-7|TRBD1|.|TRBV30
TGTGCCTGGAGTGTCACCGGGACAGTCTACGAGCAGTACTTC
CAWSVTGTVYEQYF
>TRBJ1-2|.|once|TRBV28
TGTGCCAGCAGTCAGGGTTATAACTATGGCTACACCTTC
CASSQGYNYGYTF
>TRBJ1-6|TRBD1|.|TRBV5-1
TGCGCCAGCAGCCCCGGGACAGCTAATTCACCCCTCCACTTT
CASSPGTANSPLHF
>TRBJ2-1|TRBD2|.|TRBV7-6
TGTGCCAGCAGCTCCAGGACTAGCGGCTACAATGAGCAGTTCTTC
CASSSRTSGYNEQFF
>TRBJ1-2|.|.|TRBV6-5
TGTGCCAGCAATTATGGGGCTGGCTACACCTTC
CASNYGAGYTF
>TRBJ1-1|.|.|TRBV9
TGTGCCAGCAGCGTAGCTGTGAACACTGAAGCTTTCTTT
CASSVAVNTEAFF
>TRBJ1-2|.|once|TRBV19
TGTGCCAGTAGCCGGGTCCTTGGGAGTTCTTCCTATGGCTACACCTTC
CASSRVLGSSSYGYTF
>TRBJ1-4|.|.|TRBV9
TGTGCCAGCAGCGTAGGACAGCCCAATGAAAAACTGTTTTTT
CASSVGQPNEKLFF
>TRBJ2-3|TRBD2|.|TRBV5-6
TGTGCCAGCAGCTTGAGGATAGCGGGAGTACTTAGCACAGATACGCAGTATTTT
CASSLRIAGVLSTDTQYF
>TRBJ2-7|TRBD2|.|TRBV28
TGTGCCAGCACGGGGGCCCTAGCGGGCGACTCCTACGAGCAGTACTTC
CASTGALAGDSYEQYF
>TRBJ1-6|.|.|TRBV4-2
TGTGCCAGCAGCCAAGAGAGTAGCTCCTATAATTCACCCCTCCACTTT
CASSQESSSYNSPLHF